One T cell receptor (beta chain) is described in this entry. V lost 3 bases, J lost 8 bases, and 13 bases lay in between. The CDR3 loop spans 13 amino acids. CDR1 and CDR2 from the germline V gene are LNHDA and SQIVND (reference sequence). The data derive from a study of blood T cell repertoires in COVID-19. About the study: The samples span acute and convalescent COVID-19 from the United States, Italy and Spain. Sources were T cells, B-cell-depleted T cells, or PBMCs; the material itself was cDNA or gDNA.

The authors' processing: The authors estimated nucleated cell counts from reference gene primer amplification. Data came from immunoSEQ multiplex PCR; TCRdb stores just in-frame clones and leaves some out. That table furnishes V, J and clone size, whereas the DNA furnished D and trimming. Of about 170,000 clones listed, approximately 82% were seen once; the top ten hold about a fifth. The genes are TRBV19 and TRBJ1-1, with D perhaps matching TRBD1 (6 bases). Sample: peripheral blood. The clonotype was recovered from a woman aged 80 or over with acute or convalescent COVID-19. The CDR3 loop reads CASSMVGTSEAFF. CDR3 nucleotide sequence: TGTGCCAGTAGTATGGTTGGGACATCGGAAGCTTTCTTT. The full variable domain, completed using reference TRBV19 and TRBJ1-1, is DGGITQSPKYLFRKEGQNVTLSCEQNLNHDAMYWYRQDPGQGLRLIYYSQIVNDFQKGDIAEGYSVSREKKESFPLTVTSAQKNPTAFYLCASSMVGTSEAFFGQGTRLTVV.